The 18 T cell receptor beta chains listed next were all sequenced from one sample in a study of cytomegalovirus exposure and HLA in healthy donors. 60 Vbeta and 13 Jbeta primers were used in PCR. Libraries were prepared by immunoSEQ multiplex PCR; TCRdb keeps only in-frame clonotypes and omits some of them. The table has approximately 100,000 clones, roughly 79% seen once. Sequenced material: PBMCs. Receptor source: a middle-aged man in good health and CMV-seronegative.

This clone was detected only once. Other DNA sequences in this specimen translate into the identical CDR3. Written as DNA, the CDR3 is TGTGCCAGCAGCTTAGTCGGTGGTGAAAAACTGTTTTTT. Translation: CASSLVGGEKLFF. The gene calls are TRBV7-9 and TRBJ1-4; the D is unclear. Trimming took off 1 base at V and 7 bases at J, with 7 bases between the two ends. This CDR3 has 13 amino acids. Germline CDR1 SEHNR, CDR2 FQNEAQ (reference sequence).

Details on this clone: One end of the junction is discordant with germline, which a read error may explain. The chain employs TRBV7-9 and TRBJ1-4, with a weak D call TRBD1 (5 bases). The CDR3 runs 14 residues. Looked up from germline, CDR1 is SEHNR and CDR2 is FQNEAQ (reference sequence). This chain's CDR3 is CSSSLAADTEKLFF. Written as DNA, the CDR3 is TGTTCCAGCAGCCTCGCGGCGGACACCGAAAAACTGTTTTTT.

CDR3 nucleotide sequence: TGCGCCACCCAGGGGTCAGAGACCCAGTACTTC. Protein sequence: CATQGSETQYF. The genes are TRBV5-1 and TRBJ2-5, with D possibly matching TRBD1 (6 bases). The CDR3 has 11 amino acids. Germline CDR1 SGHRS, CDR2 YFSETQ. Trimming pared 9 bases from V and 4 bases from J, leaving 10 bases between.

This CDR3 reads CASSRTGPRMSNEKLFF. CDR3 coding DNA: TGTGCCAGTAGTAGGACAGGTCCGCGGATGTCTAATGAAAAACTGTTTTTT. The chain employs TRBV19 and TRBJ1-4; 7 bases line up with TRBD1. Losses at the gene ends were 4 bases for V and 3 bases for J; bases not matched to a gene: 11. Germline V CDR1 and CDR2: LNHDA, SQIVND (reference sequence). The CDR3 is made up of 17 amino acids.

This rearrangement joins TRBV7-6 to TRBJ2-5; 7 nucleotides match TRBD1. The CDR3 length is 15 residues. The germline CDR1 and CDR2 sequences are SGHVS and FNYEAQ. Trimming took 5 bases from V and 3 from J; bases not matched to a gene: 9. The CDR3 coding sequence is TGTGCCAGCAGCAGACAGGGAGAGACTAAAGAGACCCAGTACTTC. It encodes CASSRQGETKETQYF.

The genes are TRBV7-9 and TRBJ1-1; TRBD1 is a possible D gene (6 bases). The CDR3 spans 16 residues. Looked up from germline, CDR1 is SEHNR and CDR2 is FQNEAQ (reference sequence). V dropped 4 bases and J dropped 6 bases, with 21 bases sitting between them. Here the CDR3 DNA reads TGTGCCAGCAGCTCAGGCGGGGGCGGAAGGGTTGCTGAAGCTTTCTTT. Its protein is CASSSGGGGRVAEAFF.

A few counts support this clone. The chain recombines TRBV27 with TRBJ1-2; possible D gene TRBD1, 5 bases. The CDR3 sequence is 13 residues long. V gave up 7 bases and J gave up 4 bases, with 13 bases separating them. Germline assignment: CDR1 MNHEY and CDR2 SMNVEV (reference sequence). DNA for the CDR3: TGTGCCAGCACTGGGGGGTGGGGCTATGGCTACACCTTC. It is translated as CASTGGWGYGYTF.

This clone was seen once. J is TRBJ1-1 and V is TRBV18, with D perhaps matching TRBD1 (6 bases). Germline V gene data show CDR1 as KGHSH and CDR2 as LQKENI. The CDR3 consists of 14 residues. V lost 4 bases and J 1 base, leaving 10 bases between the germline ends. CDR3 sequence reads: CASSQGGGNTEAFF. CDR3 in DNA: TGTGCCAGCTCACAAGGGGGGGGGAACACTGAAGCTTTCTTT.

The chain joins TRBV25-1 to TRBJ1-1, with 9 positions matching TRBD1. Germline CDR1 MGHDK, CDR2 SYGVNS. The CDR3 contains 14 residues. The V and J ends lost 4 bases and 0 bases, in that order; junction bases with no gene match: 0. In nucleotides, the CDR3 is TGTGCCAGCAGTGGACAGGGGGTGAACACTGAAGCTTTCTTT. It encodes CASSGQGVNTEAFF. Combining the CDR3 with reference TRBV25-1 and TRBJ1-1 gives the whole variable domain EADIYQTPRYLVIGTGKKITLECSQTMGHDKMYWYQQDPGMELHLIHYSYGVNSTEKGDLSSESTVSRIRTEHFPLTLESARPSHTSQYLCASSGQGVNTEAFFGQGTRLTVV.

The chain links TRBV12-2 to TRBJ2-3; the table assigns TRBD1, which was not confirmed against the DNA. TRBV12-2 is a pseudogene. This CDR3 comprises 16 residues. CDR3 in amino acids: CASRLVPGQGTDTQYF. The CDR3, as DNA: TGTGCAAGTCGCTTAGTCCCGGGACAGGGAACAGATACGCAGTATTTT.

J is TRBJ2-3 and V is TRBV5-1, with 10 bases lining up with TRBD2. Germline trimming cut 7 bases from V and 2 bases from J; bases unmatched to any gene: 10. Germline V gene sequence: CDR1 SGHRS, CDR2 YFSETQ. This CDR3 spans 16 amino acids. The CDR3 DNA follows: TGCGCCAGCCATCCCCTCACTAGCGGGGTCACAGATACGCAGTATTTT. Translated: CASHPLTSGVTDTQYF.

The chain is built from TRBV7-9 and TRBJ1-2, with 7 bases identical to TRBD1. This CDR3 has 13 amino acids. Germline V CDR1 and CDR2: SEHNR, FQNEAQ (reference sequence). V lost 1 base and J lost 7; bases outside the gene matches: 3. CDR3 coding DNA: TGTGCCAGCAGCTTAGGACAGGGTTTTGGCTACACCTTC. Its protein product is CASSLGQGFGYTF. The complete variable domain, with remaining parts taken from reference TRBV7-9 and TRBJ1-2, reads DTGVSQNPRHKITKRGQNVTFRCDPISEHNRLYWYRQTLGQGPEFLTYFQNEAQLEKSRLLSDRFSAERPKGSFSTLEIQRTEQGDSAMYLCASSLGQGFGYTFGSGTRLTVV.

Concerning this clone itself: The sample contains more than one DNA sequence encoding this CDR3. This chain joins TRBV9 and TRBJ2-3; D might be TRBD2 (5 bases). V was clipped by 0 bases and J by 2 bases, with 7 bases between them. The germline V gene encodes CDR1 SGDLS and CDR2 YYNGEE. This CDR3 has 14 amino acids. CDR3 residues: CASSVAGVTDTQYF. CDR3 DNA sequence: TGTGCCAGCAGCGTAGCCGGGGTCACAGATACGCAGTATTTT. The full variable domain, rest sourced from reference TRBV9 and TRBJ2-3, is DSGVTQTPKHLITATGQRVTLRCSPRSGDLSVYWYQQSLDQGLQFLIQYYNGEERAKGNILERFSAQQFPDLHSELNLSSLELGDSALYFCASSVAGVTDTQYFGPGTRLTVL.

This chain links TRBV19 with TRBJ2-7, with 7 bases that match TRBD1. The CDR3 spans 13 residues. Trimming removed 6 bases from V and 2 bases from J; junction bases left unmatched: 4. Germline CDR1 and CDR2: LNHDA and SQIVND (reference sequence). DNA of the CDR3: TGTGCCAGTAGCAGACAGGGTCCCTACGAGCAGTACTTC. Encoded protein: CASSRQGPYEQYF.

This clone turned up a few times. V and J are TRBV10-3 and TRBJ1-1; 7 bases match TRBD1. The CDR3 has 13 amino acids. CDR1 ENHRY and CDR2 SYGVKD come from the germline V gene. The J segment lost 1 base and the V segment lost 9 bases, leaving 5 bases of the junction unmatched. CDR3 amino acids: CAIQGQPNTEAFF. The CDR3 DNA follows: TGTGCCATACAGGGACAGCCGAACACTGAAGCTTTCTTT.

The V gene is TRBV7-8, the J gene TRBJ2-2; D might be TRBD1 (5 bases). Trimming pared 0 bases from V and 3 bases from J, leaving 8 bases between. The length of the CDR3 is 15 residues. From germline, CDR1 is SGHVS and CDR2 FQNEAQ. In nucleotides, the CDR3 is TGTGCCAGCAGCTTAGCCTGGGGCGACACCGGGGAGCTGTTTTTT. Protein sequence: CASSLAWGDTGELFF.

V usage is TRBV15 and J usage is TRBJ2-4; the match to TRBD1 covers 7 bases. The length of the CDR3 is 15 residues. Germline V lookup: CDR1 LNHNV, CDR2 YYDKDF (reference sequence). V was clipped by 0 bases and J by 6 bases; unmatched bases: 5. The CDR3 bases are TGTGCCACCAGCAGAGAGGGGGACAGCTTAAACATTCAGTACTTC. The encoded protein is CATSREGDSLNIQYF.

This chain uses TRBV6-5 with TRBJ1-2; 7 nucleotides agree with TRBD1. The junction had 9 bases not matched to a gene; V was cut back by 7 bases and J by 4 bases. Germline V CDR1 and CDR2: MNHEY, SVGAGI. The CDR3 runs 14 residues. DNA of the CDR3: TGTGCCAGCACTCGTGGACCAGGGGGCTATGGCTACACCTTC. As protein: CASTRGPGGYGYTF.